What follows are 8 T cell receptor beta chains derived from one specimen sequenced in a study of regulatory T cells in long-lasting Graves disease. Researchers made TCR beta libraries by using iRepertoire HTBI primers and running Arm-PCR on CDR3 regions. TCRdb processed the multiplex PCR reads anew with MiXCR; each CDR3 protein has one entry. In the table there are approximately 540,000 distinct CDR3 sequences, about 11% of which are singletons. Described time point: newly diagnosed GD, antithyroid drugs for less than 3 months. With RNA extracted from PBMCs as input, the TCR library was made. These data also featured in a second study, about T cells in Graves' hyperthyroidism and ophthalmopathy.

This sample comprised peripheral blood mononuclear cells (PBMCs), obtained at new diagnosis, from a patient treated with antithyroid drugs. The source of these receptors is a woman aged 25 to 39 with Graves disease.

Ten or more counts support this clonotype. The chain carries TRBV18 and TRBJ2-7; no firm D call. Trimming stripped 3 bases from V and 3 bases from J, with 15 bases between. Per the germline V gene, CDR1 is KGHSH and CDR2 is LQKENI. The CDR3 is 15 residues long. For the CDR3, the DNA is TGTGCCAGCTCACCTGATTGGGCCGCCGACTACGAGCAGTACTTC. It specifies CASSPDWAADYEQYF.

This clonotype was counted many times. This rearrangement joins TRBV3-1 to TRBJ2-7; 8 nucleotides match TRBD1. Losses at the gene ends were 8 bases for V and 3 bases for J; bases not matched to a gene: 9. This CDR3 is built from 14 residues. Germline values: CDR1 LGHDT, CDR2 YNNKEL (reference sequence). The CDR3: CASRDGTGYYEQYF. The CDR3, as DNA: TGTGCCAGCCGAGATGGGACAGGCTACTACGAGCAGTACTTC.

This clonotype was counted only a few times. This chain uses TRBV5-1 with TRBJ1-1, with D hard to call. V lost 7 bases to trimming and J lost 5 bases, with 15 bases between them. The CDR3 contains 13 residues. Per germline, CDR1 SGHRS and CDR2 YFSETQ. CDR3 sequence reads: CASVKPPGTEAFF. The CDR3 DNA reads TGCGCCAGCGTTAAACCCCCGGGAACTGAAGCTTTCTTT.

The sample holds many counts of this clonotype. The chain carries TRBV5-6 and TRBJ2-1, with 8 bases fitting TRBD2. With 4 bases clipped from V and 0 bases from J, the junction kept 6 bases outside the gene matches. Looked up from germline, CDR1 is SGHDT and CDR2 is YYEEEE. This CDR3 is 16 amino acids long. CDR3 sequence: CASSRTSGVSYNEQFF. The CDR3 DNA is TGTGCCAGCAGCCGCACTAGCGGTGTCTCCTACAATGAGCAGTTCTTC.

CDR3 in DNA: TGTGCCAGCAGCTGGGGACACAACACCGGGGAGCTGTTTTTT. This codes for CASSWGHNTGELFF. The chain recombines TRBV11-2 with TRBJ2-2, with D maybe TRBD1 (6 bases). The V gene lost 4 bases and the J gene lost 2 bases, with 8 bases spanning the gap. This CDR3 spans 14 amino acids. Germline V gene sequence: CDR1 SGHAT, CDR2 FQNNGV.

This clonotype was recorded at least ten times. The chain carries TRBV2 and TRBJ1-5, with unresolved D. Germline loops: CDR1 SNHLY, CDR2 FYNNEI. V was shortened by 5 bases and J by 1 base, with 9 bases between the two germline ends. The CDR3 covers 14 residues. Written as DNA, the CDR3 is TGTGCCAGCAGTACAGACTTAAGCAATCAGCCCCAGCATTTT. Amino acid sequence: CASSTDLSNQPQHF.

About this clonotype itself: Possible read error: a much larger clone is one base away. The chain has TRBV12-3 or TRBV12-4 and TRBJ2-1; D is unclear. The assigned J gene may be wrong: the sequence end matches TRBJ2-5 better. This CDR3 is 14 amino acids long. The CDR3 DNA reads TGTGCCAGCAGTTTTGTGCATTGGGGAGAGACCCAGTACTTC. Protein sequence: CASSFVHWGETQYF.

This clonotype was found many times. CDR3 DNA sequence: TGTGCCAGTAGGTCATTAGCGGGAGGGTCGTACCAAGAGACCCAGTACTTC. Translating it yields CASRSLAGGSYQETQYF. The chain has TRBV19 and TRBJ2-5; 11 nucleotides match TRBD2. V trimming: 6 bases; J trimming: 0 bases; junction bases outside the gene matches: 9. The CDR3 covers 17 residues. The germline V gene has CDR1 LNHDA and CDR2 SQIVND (reference sequence).